The sequence of this T cell receptor beta chain was determined in a study of OX40 agonist ivuxolimab in advanced cancers. Samples were taken at baseline and on day 1 of cycles 4 and 7. Sequenced by immunoSEQ multiplex PCR; TCRdb stores in-frame clones only, minus some. The table lists roughly 70,000 clones, 86% of them singletons. The sequencing used CD4+ or CD8+ T cells sorted from blood, collected in a trial of the OX40 agonist ivuxolimab. This clonotype was obtained from an adult with an advanced solid tumor such as melanoma, head and neck, liver or kidney cancer.

CDR3 sequence reads: CASADGANYGYTF. The CDR3 bases are TGTGCCAGCGCGGACGGCGCTAACTATGGCTACACCTTC. This chain links TRBV28 with TRBJ1-2; D gene ambiguous. CDR1 MDHEN and CDR2 SYDVKM come from the germline V gene. V was pared by 8 bases and J by 0 bases, with 10 bases between. The CDR3 extends over 13 amino acids.